The present T cell receptor (beta chain) was sequenced within a study of cytomegalovirus exposure and HLA in healthy donors. Whole-study context: Falling in the Caucasian-associated ancestry cluster were 65% to 90% of 350 to 400 genotyped donors. Study results and caveats: Most CMV-associated TCR beta chains appeared HLA-restricted in a later analysis. The study listed around 150 cytomegalovirus-associated TCR beta chains.

Primers included in the PCR were 60 Vbeta and 13 Jbeta primers. The table came from immunoSEQ multiplex PCR; TCRdb's copy has only in-frame clones and leaves some out. The sample contains some 170,000 clones, roughly 80% of which appear only once. With regard to this clone: Its target is unknown.

This clonotype was sampled from a man aged 18 to 29 in good health and CMV-seropositive. The sequenced sample consisted of PBMCs.

The CDR3 sequence is CASSQGRAGELFF. CDR3 nucleotide sequence: TGTGCCAGCAGCCAGGGGAGGGCCGGGGAGCTGTTTTTT. The rearrangement links TRBV21-1 to TRBJ2-2; whether TRBD2, the table's D call, matches the DNA was not checked. TRBV21-1 is marked as a pseudogene. CDR3 size: 13 residues.